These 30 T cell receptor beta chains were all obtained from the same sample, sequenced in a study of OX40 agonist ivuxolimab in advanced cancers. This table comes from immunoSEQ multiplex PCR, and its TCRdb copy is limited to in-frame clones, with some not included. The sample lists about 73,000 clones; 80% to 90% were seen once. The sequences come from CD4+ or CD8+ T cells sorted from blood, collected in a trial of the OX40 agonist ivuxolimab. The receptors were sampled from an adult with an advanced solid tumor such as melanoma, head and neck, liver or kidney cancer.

CDR3 residues: CASRGGNSNQPQHF. The CDR3 nucleotides are TGTGCCAGCAGGGGCGGTAATAGCAATCAGCCCCAGCATTTT. The rearrangement joins TRBV28 to TRBJ1-5, with D unclear. V was shortened by 6 bases and J by 0 bases, with 9 bases between the two germline ends. This CDR3 has 14 amino acids. In germline, CDR1 is MDHEN, CDR2 SYDVKM.

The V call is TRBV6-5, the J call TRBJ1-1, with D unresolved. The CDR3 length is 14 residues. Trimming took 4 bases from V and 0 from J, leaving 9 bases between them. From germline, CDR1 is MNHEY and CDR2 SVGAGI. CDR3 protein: CASSSSGVNTEAFF. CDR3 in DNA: TGTGCCAGCAGTTCCAGCGGGGTGAACACTGAAGCTTTCTTT.

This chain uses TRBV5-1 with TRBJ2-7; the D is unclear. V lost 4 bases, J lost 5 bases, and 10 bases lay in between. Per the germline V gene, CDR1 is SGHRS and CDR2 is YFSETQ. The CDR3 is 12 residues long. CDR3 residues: CASSPDVHEQYF. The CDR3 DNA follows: TGCGCCAGCAGCCCCGATGTCCACGAGCAGTACTTC.

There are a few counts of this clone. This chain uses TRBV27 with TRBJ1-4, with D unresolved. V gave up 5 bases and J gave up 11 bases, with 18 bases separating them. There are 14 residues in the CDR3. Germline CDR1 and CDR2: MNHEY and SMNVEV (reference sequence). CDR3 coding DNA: TGTGCCAGCAGTATTGGGTTCCAGGCGGACAAACTGTTTTTT. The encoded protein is CASSIGFQADKLFF.

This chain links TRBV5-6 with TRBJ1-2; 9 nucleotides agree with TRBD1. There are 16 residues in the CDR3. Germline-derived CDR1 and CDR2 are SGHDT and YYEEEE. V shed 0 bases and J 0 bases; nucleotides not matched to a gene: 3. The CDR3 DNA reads TGTGCCAGCAGCTTGGGACAGGGGGAGCCTAACTATGGCTACACCTTC. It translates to CASSLGQGEPNYGYTF.

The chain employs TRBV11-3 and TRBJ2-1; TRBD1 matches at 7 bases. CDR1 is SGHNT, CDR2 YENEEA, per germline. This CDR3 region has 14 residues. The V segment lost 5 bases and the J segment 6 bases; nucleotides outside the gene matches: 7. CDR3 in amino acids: CASSRSGQANEQFF. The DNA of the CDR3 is TGTGCCAGCAGCCGATCAGGACAGGCCAATGAGCAGTTCTTC.

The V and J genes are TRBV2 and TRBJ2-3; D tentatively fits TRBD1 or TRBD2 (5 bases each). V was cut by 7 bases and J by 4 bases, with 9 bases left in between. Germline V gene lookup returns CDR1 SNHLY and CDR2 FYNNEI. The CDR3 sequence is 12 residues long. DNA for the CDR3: TGTGCCAGCAAAGGGGACCCAGATACGCAGTATTTT. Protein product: CASKGDPDTQYF.

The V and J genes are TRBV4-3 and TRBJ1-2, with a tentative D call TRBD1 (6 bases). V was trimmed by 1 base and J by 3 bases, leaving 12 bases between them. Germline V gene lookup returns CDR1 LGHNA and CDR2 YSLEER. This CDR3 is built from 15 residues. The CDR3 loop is CASSQGTERDYGYTF. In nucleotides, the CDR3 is TGCGCCAGCAGCCAAGGGACAGAAAGGGACTATGGCTACACCTTC.

CDR3 nucleotides: TGTGCCAGCAGCTTTTCACAGAGCACAGATACGCAGTATTTT. Its translation: CASSFSQSTDTQYF. The chain combines TRBV11-1 with TRBJ2-3, with unresolved D. The V gene's germline CDR1 is SGHAT and CDR2 FQDESV (reference sequence). The CDR3 loop spans 14 amino acids. V dropped 3 bases and J dropped 0 bases, with 7 bases sitting between them.

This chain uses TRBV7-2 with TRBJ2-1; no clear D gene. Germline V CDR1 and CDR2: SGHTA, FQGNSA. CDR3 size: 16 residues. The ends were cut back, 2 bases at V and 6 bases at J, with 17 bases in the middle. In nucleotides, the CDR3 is TGTGCCAGCAGCTTAATGCAGAGCATTTTACCCAATGAGCAGTTCTTC. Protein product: CASSLMQSILPNEQFF.

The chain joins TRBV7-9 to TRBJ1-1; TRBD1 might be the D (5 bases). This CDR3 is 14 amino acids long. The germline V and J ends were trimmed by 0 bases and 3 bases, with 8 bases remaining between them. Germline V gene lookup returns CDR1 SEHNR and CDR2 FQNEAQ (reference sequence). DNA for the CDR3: TGTGCCAGCAGCTTAGCCAGGGTTGACACTGAAGCTTTCTTT. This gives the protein CASSLARVDTEAFF.

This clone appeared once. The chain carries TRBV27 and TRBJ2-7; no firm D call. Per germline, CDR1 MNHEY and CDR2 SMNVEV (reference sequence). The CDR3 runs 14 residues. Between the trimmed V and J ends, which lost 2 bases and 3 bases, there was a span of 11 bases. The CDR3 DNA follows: TGTGCCAGCAGTTTAAGACCAGGAGACTACGAGCAGTACTTC. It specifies CASSLRPGDYEQYF.

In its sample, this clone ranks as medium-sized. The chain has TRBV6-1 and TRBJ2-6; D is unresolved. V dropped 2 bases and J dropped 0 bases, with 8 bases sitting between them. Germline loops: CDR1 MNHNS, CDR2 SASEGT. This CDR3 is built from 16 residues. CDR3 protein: CASSEMGNSGANVLTF. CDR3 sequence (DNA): TGTGCCAGCAGTGAAATGGGGAACTCTGGGGCCAACGTCCTGACTTTC.

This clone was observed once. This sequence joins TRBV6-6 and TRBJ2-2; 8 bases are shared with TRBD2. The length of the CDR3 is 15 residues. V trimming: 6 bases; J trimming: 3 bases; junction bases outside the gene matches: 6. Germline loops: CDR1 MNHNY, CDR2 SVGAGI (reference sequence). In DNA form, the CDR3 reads TGTGCCAGCAGCCAAAGCGGGAGCGACACCGGGGAGCTGTTTTTT. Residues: CASSQSGSDTGELFF.

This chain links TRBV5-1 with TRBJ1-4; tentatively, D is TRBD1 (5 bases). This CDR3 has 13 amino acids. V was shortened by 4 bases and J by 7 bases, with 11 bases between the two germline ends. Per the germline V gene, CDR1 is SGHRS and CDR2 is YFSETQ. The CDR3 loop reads CASSVGGVEKLFF. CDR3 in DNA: TGCGCCAGCAGCGTTGGGGGAGTTGAAAAACTGTTTTTT.

DNA for the CDR3: TGTGCCAGCAGCCCCCCACTAGCGGACGAGCAGTACTTC. Residues: CASSPPLADEQYF. This rearrangement joins TRBV7-9 to TRBJ2-7; 8 bases match TRBD2. The trim removed 5 bases at V and 5 bases at J, leaving 5 bases unmatched. CDR1 is SEHNR, CDR2 FQNEAQ, per germline (reference sequence). The CDR3 spans 13 residues.

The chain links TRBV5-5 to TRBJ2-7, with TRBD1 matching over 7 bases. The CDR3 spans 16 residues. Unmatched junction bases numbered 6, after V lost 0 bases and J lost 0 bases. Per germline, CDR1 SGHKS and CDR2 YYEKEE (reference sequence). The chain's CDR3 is CASSLVGDRNSYEQYF. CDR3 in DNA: TGTGCCAGCAGCTTGGTAGGGGACAGAAACTCCTACGAGCAGTACTTC.

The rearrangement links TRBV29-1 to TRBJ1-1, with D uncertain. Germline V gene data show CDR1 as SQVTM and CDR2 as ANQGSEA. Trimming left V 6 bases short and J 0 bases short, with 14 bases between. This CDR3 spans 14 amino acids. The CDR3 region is CSVRGGPMNTEAFF. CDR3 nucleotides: TGCAGCGTGAGAGGTGGACCCATGAACACTGAAGCTTTCTTT.

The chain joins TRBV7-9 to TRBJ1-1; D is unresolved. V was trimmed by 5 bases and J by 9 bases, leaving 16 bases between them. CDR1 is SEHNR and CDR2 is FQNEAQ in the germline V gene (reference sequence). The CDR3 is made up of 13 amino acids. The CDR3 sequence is CASSRLQSKQAFF. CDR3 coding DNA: TGTGCCAGCAGCCGCCTACAGTCAAAACAAGCTTTCTTT. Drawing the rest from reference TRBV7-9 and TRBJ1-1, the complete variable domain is DTGVSQNPRHKITKRGQNVTFRCDPISEHNRLYWYRQTLGQGPEFLTYFQNEAQLEKSRLLSDRFSAERPKGSFSTLEIQRTEQGDSAMYLCASSRLQSKQAFFGQGTRLTVV.

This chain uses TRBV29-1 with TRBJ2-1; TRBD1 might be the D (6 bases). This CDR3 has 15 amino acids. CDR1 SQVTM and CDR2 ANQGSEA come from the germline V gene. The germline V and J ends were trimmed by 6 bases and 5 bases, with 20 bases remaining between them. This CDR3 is CSVQGGTPTDNEQFF. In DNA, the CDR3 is TGCAGCGTCCAAGGGGGAACCCCTACCGACAATGAGCAGTTCTTC.

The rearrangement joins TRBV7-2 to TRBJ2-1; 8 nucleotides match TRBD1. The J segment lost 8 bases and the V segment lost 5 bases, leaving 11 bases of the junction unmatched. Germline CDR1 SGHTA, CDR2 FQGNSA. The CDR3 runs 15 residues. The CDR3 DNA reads TGTGCCAGCAGCCCCACCAGACAGGGGCGCGATGAGCAGTTCTTC. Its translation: CASSPTRQGRDEQFF.

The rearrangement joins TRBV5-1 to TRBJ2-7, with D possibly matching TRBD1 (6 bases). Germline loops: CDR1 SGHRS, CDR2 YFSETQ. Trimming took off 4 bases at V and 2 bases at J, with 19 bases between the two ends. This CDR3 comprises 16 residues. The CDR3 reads CASSPASSGATYEQYF. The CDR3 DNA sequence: TGCGCCAGCAGCCCGGCAAGTTCAGGGGCGACCTACGAGCAGTACTTC.

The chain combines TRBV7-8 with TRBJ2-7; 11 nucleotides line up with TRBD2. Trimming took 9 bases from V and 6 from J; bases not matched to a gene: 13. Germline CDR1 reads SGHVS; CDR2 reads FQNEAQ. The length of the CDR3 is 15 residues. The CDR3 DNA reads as TGTGCCAGTCGGGGGGCTAGCGGGAGGTTTACCGAGCAGTACTTC. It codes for CASRGASGRFTEQYF.

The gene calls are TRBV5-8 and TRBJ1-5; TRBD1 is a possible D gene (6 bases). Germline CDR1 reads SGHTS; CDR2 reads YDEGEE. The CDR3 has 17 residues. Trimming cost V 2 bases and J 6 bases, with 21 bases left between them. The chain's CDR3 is CASSFGPGHRQGQPQHF. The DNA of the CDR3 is TGTGCCAGCAGCTTTGGGCCGGGACACCGTCAGGGTCAGCCCCAGCATTTT.

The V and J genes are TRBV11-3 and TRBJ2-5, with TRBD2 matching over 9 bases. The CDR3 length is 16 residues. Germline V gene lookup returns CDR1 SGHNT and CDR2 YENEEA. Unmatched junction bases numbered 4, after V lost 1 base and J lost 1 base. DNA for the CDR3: TGTGCCAGCAGCTTAGGTCTAGCGGGAAGCCAAGAGACCCAGTACTTC. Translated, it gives CASSLGLAGSQETQYF.

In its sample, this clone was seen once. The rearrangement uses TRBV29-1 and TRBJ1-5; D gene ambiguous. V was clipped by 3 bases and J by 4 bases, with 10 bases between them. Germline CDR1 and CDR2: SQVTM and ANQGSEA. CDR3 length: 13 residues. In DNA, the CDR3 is TGCAGCGTTGATTGGGAAGGTAATCAGCCCCAGCATTTT. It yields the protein CSVDWEGNQPQHF.

The CDR3 region has the DNA TGTGCCAGCAGCCCCCAGATGAACACTGAAGCTTTCTTT. Translating it yields CASSPQMNTEAFF. J is TRBJ1-1 and V is TRBV7-3; D is uncertain. The CDR3 contains 13 residues. The germline V gene has CDR1 SGHTA and CDR2 FQGTGA. Trimming removed 5 bases at V and 0 bases at J, with 7 bases between.

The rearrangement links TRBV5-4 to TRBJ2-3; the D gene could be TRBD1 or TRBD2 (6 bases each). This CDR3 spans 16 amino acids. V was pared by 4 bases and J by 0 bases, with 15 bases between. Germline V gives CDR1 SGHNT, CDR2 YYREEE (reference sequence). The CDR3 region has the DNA TGTGCCAGCAGCCCCCAGGTGGGGGGCAGCACAGATACGCAGTATTTT. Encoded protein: CASSPQVGGSTDTQYF.

This CDR3 reads CATSRDFSTEAFF. DNA for the CDR3: TGTGCCACCAGCAGAGATTTTAGCACTGAAGCTTTCTTT. V is TRBV15 and J is TRBJ1-1; D unclear. This CDR3 contains 13 residues. The V end was cut by 0 bases, the J end by 4 bases, with 6 bases between. Germline assignment: CDR1 LNHNV and CDR2 YYDKDF (reference sequence). Full variable domain (remainder filled in from reference TRBV15 and TRBJ1-1): DAMVIQNPRYQVTQFGKPVTLSCSQTLNHNVMYWYQQKSSQAPKLLFHYYDKDFNNEADTPDNFQSRRPNTSFCFLDIRSPGLGDTAMYLCATSRDFSTEAFFGQGTRLTVV.

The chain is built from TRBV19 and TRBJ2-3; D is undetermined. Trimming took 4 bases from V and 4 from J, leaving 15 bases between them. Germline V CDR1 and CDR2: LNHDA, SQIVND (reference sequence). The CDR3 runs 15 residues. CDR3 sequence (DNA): TGTGCCAGTAGTACCACCGGGTCAGTCGCAGATACGCAGTATTTT. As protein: CASSTTGSVADTQYF.